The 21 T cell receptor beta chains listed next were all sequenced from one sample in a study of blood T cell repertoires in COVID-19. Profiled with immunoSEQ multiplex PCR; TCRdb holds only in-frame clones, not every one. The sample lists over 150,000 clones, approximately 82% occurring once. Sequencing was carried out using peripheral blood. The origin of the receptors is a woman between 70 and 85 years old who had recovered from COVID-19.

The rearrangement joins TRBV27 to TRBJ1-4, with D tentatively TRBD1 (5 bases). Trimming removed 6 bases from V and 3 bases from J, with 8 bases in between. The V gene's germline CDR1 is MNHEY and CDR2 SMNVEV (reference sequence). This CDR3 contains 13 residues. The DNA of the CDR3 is TGTGCCAGCAGGGGGGGTCCTAATGAAAAACTGTTTTTT. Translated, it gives CASRGGPNEKLFF.

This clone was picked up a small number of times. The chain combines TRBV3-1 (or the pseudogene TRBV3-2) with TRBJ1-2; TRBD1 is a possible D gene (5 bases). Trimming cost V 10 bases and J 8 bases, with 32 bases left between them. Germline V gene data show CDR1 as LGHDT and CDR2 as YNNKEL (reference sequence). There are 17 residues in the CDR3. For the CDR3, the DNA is TGTGCCACCTCAGCCAGTGAGGCGGCACAGGCCCTCCGGGGCTACACCTTC. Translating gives CATSASEAAQALRGYTF.

CDR3 bases: TGTGCCAGCCCACAGGGCTCGGGGACTGAAGCTTTCTTT. As protein: CASPQGSGTEAFF. The genes are TRBV21-1 and TRBJ1-1; the table's D call TRBD1 went unverified against the DNA. TRBV21-1 is given as a pseudogene. The CDR3 is 13 amino acids.

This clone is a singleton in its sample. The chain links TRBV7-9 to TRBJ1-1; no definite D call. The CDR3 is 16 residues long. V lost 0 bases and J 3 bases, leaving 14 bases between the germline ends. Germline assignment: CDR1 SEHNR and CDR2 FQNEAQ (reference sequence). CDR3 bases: TGTGCCAGCAGCTTAGCGTCCCCATTCGGGGACACTGAAGCTTTCTTT. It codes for CASSLASPFGDTEAFF.

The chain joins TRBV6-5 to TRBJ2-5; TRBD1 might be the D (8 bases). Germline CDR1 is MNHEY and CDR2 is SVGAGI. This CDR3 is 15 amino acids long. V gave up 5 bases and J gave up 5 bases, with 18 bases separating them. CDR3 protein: CASSTPTGEGETQYF. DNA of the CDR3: TGTGCCAGCAGTACCCCGACAGGGGAGGGGGAGACCCAGTACTTC.

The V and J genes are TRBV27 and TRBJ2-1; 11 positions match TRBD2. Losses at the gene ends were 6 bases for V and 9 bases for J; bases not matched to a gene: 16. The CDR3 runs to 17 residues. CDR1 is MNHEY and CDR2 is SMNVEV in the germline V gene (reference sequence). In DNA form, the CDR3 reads TGTGCCAGCAGCCCCCGCGTAGCGGGAGGGGCTGGGGGTGAGCAGTTCTTC. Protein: CASSPRVAGGAGGEQFF.

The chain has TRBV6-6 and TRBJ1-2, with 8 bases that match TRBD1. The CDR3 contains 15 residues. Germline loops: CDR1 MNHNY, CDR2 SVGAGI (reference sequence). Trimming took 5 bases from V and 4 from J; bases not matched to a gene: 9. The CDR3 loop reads CASSDRGTGGYGYTF. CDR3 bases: TGTGCCAGCAGTGATCGAGGGACAGGTGGCTATGGCTACACCTTC.

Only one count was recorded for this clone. The CDR3 nucleotides read TGTGCCAGCAGCCAAGATTCGGTAACCTACGAGCAGTACTTC. Protein product: CASSQDSVTYEQYF. J is TRBJ2-7 and V is TRBV3-1 (or the pseudogene TRBV3-2); D is unresolved. The CDR3 runs 14 residues. The germline V gene encodes CDR1 LGHDT and CDR2 YNNKEL (reference sequence). The germline V and J ends were trimmed by 0 bases and 2 bases, with 8 bases remaining between them.

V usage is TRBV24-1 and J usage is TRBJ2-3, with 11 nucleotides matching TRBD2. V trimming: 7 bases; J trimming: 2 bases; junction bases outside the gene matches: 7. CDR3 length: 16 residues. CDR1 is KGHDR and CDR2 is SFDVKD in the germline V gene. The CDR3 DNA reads TGTGCCACCAGGCCCAATAGCGGGAGGGTCACAGATACGCAGTATTTT. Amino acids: CATRPNSGRVTDTQYF.

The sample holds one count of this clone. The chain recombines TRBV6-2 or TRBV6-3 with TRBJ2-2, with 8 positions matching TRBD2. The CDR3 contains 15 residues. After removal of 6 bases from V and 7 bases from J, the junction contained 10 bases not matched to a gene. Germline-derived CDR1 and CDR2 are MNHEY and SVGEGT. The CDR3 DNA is TGTGCCAGCAGCCGCTCGACTAGCGCAGGCGGGGAGCTGTTTTTT. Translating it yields CASSRSTSAGGELFF.

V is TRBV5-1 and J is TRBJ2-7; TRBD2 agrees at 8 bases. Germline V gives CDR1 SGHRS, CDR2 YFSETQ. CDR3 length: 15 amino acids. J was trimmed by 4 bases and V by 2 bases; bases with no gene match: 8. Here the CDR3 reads CASSLGAGEVYEQYF. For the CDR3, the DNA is TGCGCCAGCAGCTTAGGAGCGGGGGAGGTGTACGAGCAGTACTTC.

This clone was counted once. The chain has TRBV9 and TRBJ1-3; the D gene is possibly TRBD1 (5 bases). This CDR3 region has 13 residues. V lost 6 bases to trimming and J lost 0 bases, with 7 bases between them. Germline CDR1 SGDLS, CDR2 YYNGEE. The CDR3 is CASNQGSGNTIYF. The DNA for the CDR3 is TGTGCCAGCAATCAGGGCTCTGGAAACACCATATATTTT. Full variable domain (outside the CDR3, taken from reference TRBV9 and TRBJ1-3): DSGVTQTPKHLITATGQRVTLRCSPRSGDLSVYWYQQSLDQGLQFLIQYYNGEERAKGNILERFSAQQFPDLHSELNLSSLELGDSALYFCASNQGSGNTIYFGEGSWLTVV.

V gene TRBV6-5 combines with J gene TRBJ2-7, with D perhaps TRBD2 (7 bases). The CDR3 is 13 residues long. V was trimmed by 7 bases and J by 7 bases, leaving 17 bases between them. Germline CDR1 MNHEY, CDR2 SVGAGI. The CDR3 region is CASTTGGGWEQYF. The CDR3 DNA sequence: TGTGCCAGCACCACTGGGGGGGGCTGGGAGCAGTACTTC.

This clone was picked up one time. CDR3: CASTPTSGGPGQYF. DNA of the CDR3: TGTGCCAGTACTCCTACTAGCGGGGGCCCGGGGCAGTATTTT. The chain links TRBV19 to TRBJ2-3; 11 bases align to TRBD2. The CDR3 spans 14 residues. CDR1 is LNHDA, CDR2 SQIVND, per germline (reference sequence). Trimming at V came to 7 bases and at J to 11 bases, leaving 11 bases not matched to a gene.

The CDR3 loop reads CASSPRAGTYEQYF. The CDR3 DNA is TGTGCCAGCTCACCACGGGCAGGAACCTACGAGCAGTACTTC. The chain couples TRBV18 to TRBJ2-7, with D hard to call. Trimming removed 1 base from V and 2 bases from J, with 9 bases in between. The CDR3 totals 14 residues. CDR1 and CDR2 from the germline V gene are KGHSH and LQKENI.

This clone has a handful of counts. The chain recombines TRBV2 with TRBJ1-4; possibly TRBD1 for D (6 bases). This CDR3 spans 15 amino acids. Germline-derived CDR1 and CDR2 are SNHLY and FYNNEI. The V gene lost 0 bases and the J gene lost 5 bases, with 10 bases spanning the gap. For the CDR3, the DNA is TGTGCCAGCAGTGAAGCGGGGGCCCAAAATGAAAAACTGTTTTTT. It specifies CASSEAGAQNEKLFF.

The CDR3 loop is CASSGGQGLGYTF. CDR3 DNA sequence: TGTGCCAGCAGTGGGGGGCAGGGGTTAGGCTACACCTTC. The chain uses TRBV2 and TRBJ1-2; D perhaps matches TRBD1 (6 bases). Germline CDR1 reads SNHLY; CDR2 reads FYNNEI. Between the trimmed V and J ends, which lost 4 bases and 8 bases, there was a span of 14 bases. The CDR3 length is 13 residues.

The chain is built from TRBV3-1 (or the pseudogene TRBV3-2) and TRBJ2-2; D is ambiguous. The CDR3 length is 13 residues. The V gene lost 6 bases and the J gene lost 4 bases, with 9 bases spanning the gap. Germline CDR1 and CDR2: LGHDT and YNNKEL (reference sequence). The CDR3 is CASSTLVTGELFF. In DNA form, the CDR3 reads TGTGCCAGCAGTACCCTAGTCACCGGGGAGCTGTTTTTT.

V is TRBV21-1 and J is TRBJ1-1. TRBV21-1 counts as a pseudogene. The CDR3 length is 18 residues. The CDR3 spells CASSKVGVGRQENTEAFF. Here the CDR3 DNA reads TGTGCCAGCAGCAAAGTGGGGGTGGGGAGGCAGGAGAACACTGAAGCTTTCTTT.

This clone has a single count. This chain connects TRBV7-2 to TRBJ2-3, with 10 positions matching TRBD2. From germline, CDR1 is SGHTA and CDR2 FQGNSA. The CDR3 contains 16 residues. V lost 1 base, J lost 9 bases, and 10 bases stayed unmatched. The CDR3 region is CASSLGGASGSGTQYF. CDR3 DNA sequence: TGTGCCAGCAGCTTAGGGGGGGCTAGCGGGAGTGGCACGCAGTATTTT.

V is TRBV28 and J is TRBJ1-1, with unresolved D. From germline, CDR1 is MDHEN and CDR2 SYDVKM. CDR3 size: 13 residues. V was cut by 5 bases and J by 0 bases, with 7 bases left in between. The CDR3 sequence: CASSPGLNTEAFF. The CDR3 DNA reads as TGTGCCAGCAGTCCAGGCCTGAACACTGAAGCTTTCTTT. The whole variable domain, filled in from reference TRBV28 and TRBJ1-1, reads DVKVTQSSRYLVKRTGEKVFLECVQDMDHENMFWYRQDPGLGLRLIYFSYDVKMKEKGDIPEGYSVSREKKERFSLILESASTNQTSMYLCASSPGLNTEAFFGQGTRLTVV.